These T cell receptor beta chains were read from a single sample in a study of T-cell reconstitution after alpha-beta-depleted transplantation in children. MiXCR, run by TCRdb on the PCR reads, gives a single entry per CDR3 protein. This sample has just under 350,000 distinct CDR3 sequences; around 15% occur once, and the top ten carry roughly two fifths. The source was PBMCs, mostly from graft donor cells, collected 360 days after TCRalphabeta/CD19-depleted stem cell transplant. The receptors stem from a male patient between 2 and 10 years old who had a stem cell transplant for acute lymphoblastic leukemia, so the T cells may come from the graft donor. Both conserved end residues are part of each CDR3. The D gene is left open where the match is weak. Clone size is stated in some rows and not others, as once, few, many or a class when expanded.

v_gene	d_gene	j_gene	len	abundance	CDR3aa	CDR3nt
TRBV21-1	.	TRBJ2-2	15	many	CASSLQGNPIGELFF	TGTGCCAGCAGCTTACAGGGCAACCCAATCGGGGAGCTGTTTTTT
TRBV7-2	TRBD1	TRBJ2-2	14	many	CASRTGGATGELFF	TGTGCCAGCAGAACAGGGGGCGCCACCGGGGAGCTGTTTTTT
TRBV4-1	.	TRBJ2-3	16	few	CASSQEPAIAAGTQYF	TGCGCCAGCAGCCAAGAGCCGGCGATAGCGGCGGGTACGCAGTATTTT
TRBV5-6	.	TRBJ1-1	12	many	CASSPGVAEAFF	TGTGCCAGCAGCCCTGGGGTTGCTGAAGCTTTCTTT
TRBV28	.	TRBJ2-7	13	many	CASSYPGAYEQYF	TGTGCCAGCAGTTACCCGGGAGCCTACGAGCAGTACTTC
TRBV18	TRBD2	TRBJ2-4	18	few	CASSPTSGNSLAKNIQYF	TGTGCCAGCTCACCAACTAGCGGGAACTCTCTAGCCAAAAACATTCAGTACTTC
TRBV30	.	TRBJ2-3	14	few	CACQDSASTDTQYF	TGTGCCTGCCAGGACTCCGCTAGCACAGATACGCAGTATTTT
TRBV5-1	TRBD1	TRBJ2-7	14	few	CASSTGGQGYEQYF	TGCGCCAGCAGCACCGGGGGACAGGGGTACGAGCAGTACTTC
TRBV28	TRBD1	TRBJ2-5	15	.	CASNPRDRVLETQYF	TGTGCCAGCAACCCCCGGGACAGGGTTTTGGAGACCCAGTACTTC
TRBV29-1	.	TRBJ2-7	13	many	CSVVQGNPYEQYF	TGCAGCGTTGTACAGGGCAATCCCTACGAGCAGTACTTC
TRBV4-3	.	TRBJ2-5	17	few	CASSQDSGDLSEETQYF	TGCGCCAGCAGCCAAGATTCTGGGGACCTATCCGAAGAGACCCAGTACTTC
TRBV6-4	TRBD2	TRBJ2-1	13	.	CASSEGLEGEQFF	TGTGCCAGCAGTGAGGGACTAGAGGGTGAGCAGTTCTTC
TRBV28	.	TRBJ2-3	13	.	CASRGTVIDTQYF	TGTGCCAGCAGGGGGACGGTTATCGATACGCAGTATTTT
TRBV5-1	TRBD2	TRBJ2-3	16	many	CASSPTSGRPTDTQYF	TGCGCCAGCAGCCCTACTAGCGGGCGGCCCACAGATACGCAGTATTTT
TRBV11-2	.	TRBJ2-3	13	.	CASSPPFTDTQYF	TGTGCCAGCAGCCCACCCTTTACAGATACGCAGTATTTT
TRBV6-2/TRBV6-3	.	TRBJ1-5	13	.	CASSYSRSQPQHF	TGTGCCAGCAGTTACAGCAGGAGTCAGCCCCAGCATTTT
TRBV4-3	.	TRBJ2-3	17	few	CASSQASGAGGTDTQYF	TGCGCCAGCAGCCAAGCCTCAGGGGCCGGGGGCACAGATACGCAGTATTTT